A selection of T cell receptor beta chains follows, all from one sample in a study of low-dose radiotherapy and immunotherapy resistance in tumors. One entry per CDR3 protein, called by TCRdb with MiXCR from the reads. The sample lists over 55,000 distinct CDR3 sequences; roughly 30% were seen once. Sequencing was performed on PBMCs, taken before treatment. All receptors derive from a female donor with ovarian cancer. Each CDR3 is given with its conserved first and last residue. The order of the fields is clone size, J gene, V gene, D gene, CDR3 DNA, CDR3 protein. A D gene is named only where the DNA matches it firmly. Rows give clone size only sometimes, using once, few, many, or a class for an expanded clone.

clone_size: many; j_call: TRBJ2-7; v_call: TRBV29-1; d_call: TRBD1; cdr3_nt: TGCAGCGTCTACAGGGGGCGCCCCGGCGAGCAGTACTTC; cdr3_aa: CSVYRGRPGEQYF
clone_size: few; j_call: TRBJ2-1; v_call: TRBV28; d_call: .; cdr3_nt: TGTGCCAGCAGTTTTCTACGGCCGCTTGACAATGAGCAGTTCTTC; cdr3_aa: CASSFLRPLDNEQFF
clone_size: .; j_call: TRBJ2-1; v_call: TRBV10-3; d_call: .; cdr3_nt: TGTGCCATCACAGGGATTGCCGGCAATGAGCAGTTCTTC; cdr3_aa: CAITGIAGNEQFF
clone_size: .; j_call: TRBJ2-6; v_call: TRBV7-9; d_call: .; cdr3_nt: TGTGCCAGCGGGGGGTCTGGGGCCAACGTCCTGACTTTC; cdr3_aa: CASGGSGANVLTF
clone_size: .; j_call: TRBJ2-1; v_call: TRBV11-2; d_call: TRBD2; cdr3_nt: TGTGCCAGCAGCTTATCTCGGCTAGCGGGAGAAACGGAGCAGTTCTTC; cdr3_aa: CASSLSRLAGETEQFF
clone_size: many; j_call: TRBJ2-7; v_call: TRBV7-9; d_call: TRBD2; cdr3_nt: TGTGCCAGCAGCTTCCTAGCGGGAGGCGCCTACGAGCAGTACTTC; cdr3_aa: CASSFLAGGAYEQYF
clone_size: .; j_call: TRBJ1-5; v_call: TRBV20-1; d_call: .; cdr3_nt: TGCAGTGCTAAAAGACTTGATAGCAATCAGCCCCAGCATTTT; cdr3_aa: CSAKRLDSNQPQHF
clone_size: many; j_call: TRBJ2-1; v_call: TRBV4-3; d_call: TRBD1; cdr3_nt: TGCGCCAGCAGGGGGACAGGACCCCACAATGAGCAGTTCTTC; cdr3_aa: CASRGTGPHNEQFF
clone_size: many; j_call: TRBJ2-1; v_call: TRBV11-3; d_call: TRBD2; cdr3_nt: TGTGCCAGCAGCCAACAAGGCGGGGGGGCCTACAATGAGCAGTTCTTC; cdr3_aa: CASSQQGGGAYNEQFF
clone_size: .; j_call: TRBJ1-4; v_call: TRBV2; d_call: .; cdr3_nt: TGTGCCAGCGTGAGGGATAATGAAAAACTGTTTTTT; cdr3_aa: CASVRDNEKLFF
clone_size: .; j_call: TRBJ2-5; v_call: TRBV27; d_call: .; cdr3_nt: TGTGCCAGCAGTTTGAGGGGGTACATGCAAGAGACCCAGTACTTC; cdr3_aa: CASSLRGYMQETQYF
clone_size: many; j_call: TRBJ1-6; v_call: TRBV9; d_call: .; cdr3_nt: TGTGCCAGCAGCGTAGACGGGGGAAATTCACCCCTCCACTTT; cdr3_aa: CASSVDGGNSPLHF
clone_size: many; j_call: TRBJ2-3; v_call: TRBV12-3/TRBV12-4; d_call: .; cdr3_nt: TGTGCCAGCAGTTCCTGGGGGGCAAGCACAGATACGCAGTATTTT; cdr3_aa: CASSSWGASTDTQYF
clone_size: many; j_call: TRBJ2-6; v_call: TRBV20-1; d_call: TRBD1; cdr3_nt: TGCAGTGCTAGACAGGACAGGGGGGCTGGGGCCAACGTCCTGACTTTC; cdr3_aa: CSARQDRGAGANVLTF
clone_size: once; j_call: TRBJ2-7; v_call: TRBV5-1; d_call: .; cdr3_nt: TGCGCCAGCAGCTGGGGGGGCGGAGACGAGCAGTACTTC; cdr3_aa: CASSWGGGDEQYF
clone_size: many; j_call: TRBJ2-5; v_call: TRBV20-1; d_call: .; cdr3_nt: TGCAGTGCAATAACTAGTGCAGGGGTCATAGAGACCCAGTACTTC; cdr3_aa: CSAITSAGVIETQYF
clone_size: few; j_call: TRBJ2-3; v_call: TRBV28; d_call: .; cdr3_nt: TGTGCCAGCAGTACCCAGACCCTGGGGACAGATACGCAGTATTTT; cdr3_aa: CASSTQTLGTDTQYF
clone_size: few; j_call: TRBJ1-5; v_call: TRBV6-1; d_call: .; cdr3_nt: TGTGCCAGCTGGGCGGGGATGTTAGAGCCCCAGCATTTT; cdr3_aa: CASWAGMLEPQHF
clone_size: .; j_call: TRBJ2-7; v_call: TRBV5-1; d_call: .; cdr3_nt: .; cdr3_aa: CASTNQTALYFCATSTSGREQYF
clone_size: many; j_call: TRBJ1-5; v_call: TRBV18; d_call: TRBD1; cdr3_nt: TGTGCCAGCTCACCGCAGGGGGCTCAGCCCCAGCATTTT; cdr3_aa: CASSPQGAQPQHF
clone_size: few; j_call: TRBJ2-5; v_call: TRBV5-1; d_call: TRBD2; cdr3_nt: TGCGCCAGCAGCTTTACTAGCGGACAAGAGACCCAGTACTTC; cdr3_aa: CASSFTSGQETQYF
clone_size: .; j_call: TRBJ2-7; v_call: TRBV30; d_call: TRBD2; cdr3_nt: TGTGCCTGGCACCCTAAAGCGGGAGGCGGTAGGCGCGTGTACGAGCAGTACTTC; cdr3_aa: CAWHPKAGGGRRVYEQYF
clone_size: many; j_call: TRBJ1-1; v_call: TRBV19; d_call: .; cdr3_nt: TGTGCCAGTAGCCTTGCTCCCGGACTGATCACTGAAGCTTTCTTT; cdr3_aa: CASSLAPGLITEAFF
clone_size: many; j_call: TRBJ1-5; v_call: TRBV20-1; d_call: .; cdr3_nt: TGCAGTGCTAGAGTAAGTGGAAGAAGCAATCAGCCCCAGCATTTT; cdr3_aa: CSARVSGRSNQPQHF
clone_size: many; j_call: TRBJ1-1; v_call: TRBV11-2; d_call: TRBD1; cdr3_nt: TGTGCCAGCAACGACAGGGGCGCGCGGAACACTGAAGCTTTCTTT; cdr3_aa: CASNDRGARNTEAFF
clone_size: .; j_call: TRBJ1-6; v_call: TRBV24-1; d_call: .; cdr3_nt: TGTGCCACCAGTGAGTCGGGGGTCCGTTCACCCCTCCACTTT; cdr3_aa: CATSESGVRSPLHF
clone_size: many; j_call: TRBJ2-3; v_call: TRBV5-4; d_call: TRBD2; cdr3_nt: TGTGCCAGCAGCTTGGGCGGGGGAGAAAGGGATACGCAGTATTTT; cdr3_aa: CASSLGGGERDTQYF
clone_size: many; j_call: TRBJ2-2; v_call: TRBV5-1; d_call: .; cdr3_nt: TGCGCCAGCAGCTTAACAGTCAACACCGGGGAGCTGTTTTTT; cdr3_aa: CASSLTVNTGELFF
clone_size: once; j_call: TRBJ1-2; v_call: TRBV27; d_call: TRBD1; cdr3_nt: TGTGCCAGCAGAGGACAGGGACTTGGCTACACCTTC; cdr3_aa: CASRGQGLGYTF